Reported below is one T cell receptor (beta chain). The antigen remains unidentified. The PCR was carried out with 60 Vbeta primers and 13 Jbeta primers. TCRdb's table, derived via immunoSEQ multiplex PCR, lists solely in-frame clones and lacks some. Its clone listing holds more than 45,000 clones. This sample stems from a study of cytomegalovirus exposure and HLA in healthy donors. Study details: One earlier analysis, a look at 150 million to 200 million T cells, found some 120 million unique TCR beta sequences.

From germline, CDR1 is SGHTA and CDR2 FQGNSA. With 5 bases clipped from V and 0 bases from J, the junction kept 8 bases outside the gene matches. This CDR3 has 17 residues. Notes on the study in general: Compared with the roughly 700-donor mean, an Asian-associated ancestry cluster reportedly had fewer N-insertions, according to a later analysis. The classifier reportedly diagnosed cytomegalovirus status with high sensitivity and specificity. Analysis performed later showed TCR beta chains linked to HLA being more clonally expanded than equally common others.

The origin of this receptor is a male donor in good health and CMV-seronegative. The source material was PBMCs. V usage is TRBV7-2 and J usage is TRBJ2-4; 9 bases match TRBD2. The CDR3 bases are TGTGCCAGCAGCCTTTTAGCGGGGGCACTAGCCAAAAACATTCAGTACTTC. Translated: CASSLLAGALAKNIQYF.